These 4 T cell receptor beta chains originate from one sample sequenced in a study of T cell repertoires in cytomegalovirus infection (dated by TCRdb to the late 2010s). The listed sequencing device is Illumina HiSeq 1500. The raw public data were reprocessed by TCRdb itself: fastp quality trimming at Q25, MiXCR clonotype calling, in-frame beta chains only. Each entry merges the rows of one CDR3 protein and shows their most common DNA and genes. This sample is represented by over 150,000 distinct CDR3 sequences; 17% of them were singletons. The top ten hold 20% to 25% of the sample. The specimen was CD8+ T cells from PBMCs. All receptors come from a human donor in good health (CMV status not recorded). Some clones in this sample may be carry-over from other donors' samples.

This clonotype was detected a few times. The chain carries TRBV9 and TRBJ1-2; D is undetermined. V lost 0 bases to trimming and J lost 8 bases, with 8 bases between them. From germline, CDR1 is SGDLS and CDR2 YYNGEE. The CDR3 totals 12 residues. The CDR3 spells CASSVGDRGYTF. CDR3 DNA: TGTGCCAGCAGCGTAGGAGATCGAGGCTACACCTTC.

The rearrangement links TRBV7-9 to TRBJ2-5; possible D gene TRBD1, 6 bases. The CDR3 consists of 15 residues. Germline CDR1 reads SEHNR; CDR2 reads FQNEAQ (reference sequence). Trimming removed 3 bases from V and 1 base from J, with 12 bases in between. The CDR3 bases are TGTGCCAGCAGCTTCGGGACATGGCCCCAAGAGACCCAGTACTTC. As protein: CASSFGTWPQETQYF.

This chain links TRBV10-3 with TRBJ2-3; 7 nucleotides match TRBD2. The germline V gene has CDR1 ENHRY and CDR2 SYGVKD. The CDR3 extends over 17 amino acids. J gave up 5 bases and V 5 bases, and 16 bases lay outside the gene matches. In nucleotides, the CDR3 is TGTGCCATCAGTCTTCACCCCCTCAGGGAGGGCGAAGATACGCAGTATTTT. Its protein product is CAISLHPLREGEDTQYF.

This clonotype has a single count. The chain has TRBV11-3 and TRBJ2-1; 8 bases fit TRBD2. After removal of 3 bases from V and 4 bases from J, the junction contained 2 bases not matched to a gene. This CDR3 spans 14 amino acids. Germline V gene lookup returns CDR1 SGHNT and CDR2 YENEEA. CDR3 sequence: CASSLASGYNEQFF. CDR3 nucleotide sequence: TGTGCCAGCAGCTTGGCTAGCGGGTACAATGAGCAGTTCTTC. The full variable domain, its missing parts supplied by reference TRBV11-3 and TRBJ2-1, is EAGVVQSPRYKIIEKKQPVAFWCNPISGHNTLYWYLQNLGQGPELLIRYENEEAVDDSQLPKDRFSAERLKGVDSTLKIQPAELGDSAVYLCASSLASGYNEQFFGPGTRLTVL.